Below, 26 T cell receptor beta chains from the same sample are listed, as sequenced in a study of blood T cell repertoires in COVID-19. TCRdb keeps only in-frame clones here, not all; method: immunoSEQ multiplex PCR. The table shows hundreds of thousands of clones, with 85% to 90% occurring only once. Sequencing was done on a sample of PBMCs or T cells enriched from blood (not recorded which). These receptors came from a man in his late teens or twenties who had recovered from COVID-19.

The V and J genes are TRBV28 and TRBJ2-7; perhaps TRBD1 as D (6 bases). CDR3 length: 16 amino acids. CDR1 MDHEN and CDR2 SYDVKM come from the germline V gene. Trimming shortened V by 6 bases and J by 0 bases, and 18 bases separated the two germline ends. CDR3 in DNA: TGTGCCAGCAGGGGGTACTCAGGGGTCGTCTCCTACGAGCAGTACTTC. Protein sequence: CASRGYSGVVSYEQYF.

The V and J genes are TRBV10-1 and TRBJ1-6, with 7 bases matching TRBD1. This CDR3 contains 17 residues. The J segment lost 6 bases and the V segment lost 6 bases, leaving 14 bases of the junction unmatched. Per germline, CDR1 WNHNN and CDR2 SYGVQD (reference sequence). The CDR3 DNA reads TGCGCCAGCAGCCTCCCAGGGGGGCGAGGTAGTAATTCACCCCTCCACTTT. It translates to CASSLPGGRGSNSPLHF.

The J gene is TRBJ1-4, the V gene TRBV6-6; 8 nucleotides agree with TRBD1. V was clipped by 6 bases and J by 5 bases; unmatched bases: 8. This CDR3 spans 15 amino acids. Per germline, CDR1 MNHNY and CDR2 SVGAGI (reference sequence). The CDR3 bases are TGTGCCAGCAGATCTCGACAGGGGTTAAATGAAAAACTGTTTTTT. Translated, it gives CASRSRQGLNEKLFF.

A note on this clone: The same CDR3 can be traced to other DNA sequences in this sample. The CDR3 sequence is CATSDFRVNYGYTF. The CDR3 nucleotides read TGTGCCACCAGTGATTTCAGGGTTAACTATGGCTACACCTTC. This chain joins TRBV24-1 and TRBJ1-2; a possible D gene is TRBD1 (5 bases). The germline V and J ends were trimmed by 1 base and 1 base, with 6 bases remaining between them. The CDR3 covers 14 residues. Germline lookup yields CDR1 KGHDR and CDR2 SFDVKD.

The table lists this clone with a count of one. This CDR3 is CASSDSGTVNTGELFF. The CDR3 DNA is TGCGCCAGCAGCGACTCCGGGACAGTGAACACCGGGGAGCTGTTTTTT. The rearrangement uses TRBV5-1 and TRBJ2-2; 7 bases fit TRBD1. The J segment lost 1 base and the V segment lost 4 bases, leaving 7 bases of the junction unmatched. There are 16 residues in the CDR3. The germline CDR1 and CDR2 sequences are SGHRS and YFSETQ.

The chain has TRBV29-1 and TRBJ1-3, with D unclear. Trimming shortened V by 3 bases and J by 2 bases, and 8 bases separated the two germline ends. This CDR3 is 13 amino acids long. CDR1 and CDR2 (germline): SQVTM, ANQGSEA. The CDR3 DNA is TGCAGCGTTGATCGGGTTGCTGGAAACACCATATATTTT. Protein sequence: CSVDRVAGNTIYF.

This chain connects TRBV5-1 to TRBJ2-3; 8 nucleotides align to TRBD2. This CDR3 spans 15 amino acids. V was clipped by 4 bases and J by 3 bases; unmatched bases: 7. Germline CDR1 is SGHRS and CDR2 is YFSETQ. The CDR3, as DNA: TGCGCCAGCAGCCTTGGGACTAGAAATACAGATACGCAGTATTTT. Amino acids: CASSLGTRNTDTQYF. Together with reference TRBV5-1 and TRBJ2-3, the CDR3 gives the full variable domain: KAGVTQTPRYLIKTRGQQVTLSCSPISGHRSVSWYQQTPGQGLQFLFEYFSETQRNKGNFPGRFSGRQFSNSRSEMNVSTLELGDSALYLCASSLGTRNTDTQYFGPGTRLTVL.

The chain combines TRBV18 with TRBJ1-1; D might be TRBD1 (5 bases). The CDR3 runs to 15 residues. V lost 3 bases and J lost 4, with 15 bases in between. Looked up from germline, CDR1 is KGHSH and CDR2 is LQKENI. In DNA, the CDR3 is TGTGCCAGCTCACCTAAGGAGGGGTGGGGCACTGAAGCTTTCTTT. Translating it yields CASSPKEGWGTEAFF.

The table lists this clone with a count of one. The chain has TRBV7-3 and TRBJ2-1; weak D call: TRBD1 (6 bases). Germline V gene data show CDR1 as SGHTA and CDR2 as FQGTGA. The CDR3 spans 15 residues. The V and J ends lost 2 bases and 5 bases respectively, with 13 bases between them. CDR3 sequence reads: CASSLDDRQHNEQFF. In DNA, the CDR3 is TGTGCCAGCAGCTTAGACGACAGGCAGCACAATGAGCAGTTCTTC.

The chain has TRBV5-5 and TRBJ1-5; no firm D call. The CDR3 extends over 13 amino acids. Germline V CDR1 and CDR2: SGHKS, YYEKEE (reference sequence). With 4 bases removed from V and 0 bases from J, the gap between germline ends came to 5 bases. The CDR3, as DNA: TGTGCCAGCAGCGCGGATAGCAATCAGCCCCAGCATTTT. It specifies CASSADSNQPQHF.

This clone was counted a single time. The chain combines TRBV5-4 with TRBJ2-5; D not resolved. The CDR3 extends over 12 amino acids. V was shortened by 0 bases and J by 3 bases, with 3 bases between the two germline ends. The germline V gene encodes CDR1 SGHNT and CDR2 YYREEE (reference sequence). In DNA form, the CDR3 reads TGTGCCAGCAGCTTGGCAGAAGAGACCCAGTACTTC. Translation gives CASSLAEETQYF.

The count of this clone is one. The rearrangement uses TRBV7-2 and TRBJ2-7, with unresolved D. There are 13 residues in the CDR3. Germline V CDR1 and CDR2: SGHTA, FQGNSA. The V end lost 5 bases, the J end lost 6 bases, and 14 bases lay between the germline ends. The CDR3 reads CASSASYYSEQYF. The CDR3 DNA is TGTGCCAGCAGCGCCTCCTACTATTCCGAGCAGTACTTC.

The table lists this clone with a count of one. This chain links TRBV7-3 with TRBJ1-6, with TRBD1 as a possible D gene (5 bases). Deletions cut 1 base from V and 9 bases from J, with 16 bases between. From germline, CDR1 is SGHTA and CDR2 FQGTGA. The length of the CDR3 is 16 residues. CDR3 sequence: CASSLSASGVSSPLHF. For the CDR3, the DNA is TGTGCCAGCAGCTTAAGCGCCTCGGGGGTTAGTTCACCCCTCCACTTT.

This chain uses TRBV6-2 or TRBV6-3 with TRBJ2-3; D gene uncertain. Looked up from germline, CDR1 is MNHEY and CDR2 is SVGEGT. CDR3 length: 15 amino acids. V lost 2 bases and J lost 4, with 13 bases in between. The CDR3, as DNA: TGTGCCAGCAGTTACCCCCAAATCCCGGCAGATACGCAGTATTTT. As protein: CASSYPQIPADTQYF.

The J gene is TRBJ1-3, the V gene TRBV5-4; D is perhaps TRBD1 (6 bases). There are 15 residues in the CDR3. The germline V gene has CDR1 SGHNT and CDR2 YYREEE (reference sequence). With 3 bases removed from V and 0 bases from J, the gap between germline ends came to 10 bases. CDR3 region: CASSSGTLSGNTIYF. The CDR3 DNA sequence: TGTGCCAGCAGCTCCGGGACACTCTCTGGAAACACCATATATTTT.

J is TRBJ1-3 and V is TRBV7-6; 8 nucleotides match TRBD1. This CDR3 has 15 residues. Trimming cost V 7 bases and J 1 base; bases outside gene matches: 6. From germline, CDR1 is SGHVS and CDR2 FNYEAQ. The CDR3 nucleotides are TGTGCCAGCAACCCAACAGGGGGTTCTGGAAACACCATATATTTT. Amino acid sequence: CASNPTGGSGNTIYF.

The chain combines TRBV11-2 with TRBJ1-2; D remains ambiguous. Germline lookup yields CDR1 SGHAT and CDR2 FQNNGV. V lost 0 bases and J 0 bases, leaving 8 bases between the germline ends. The CDR3 has 15 residues. CDR3 DNA sequence: TGTGCCAGCAGCTTAGAGGCGGGTCCTAACTATGGCTACACCTTC. It specifies CASSLEAGPNYGYTF.

This chain connects TRBV4-2 to TRBJ2-5; no firm D call. The CDR3 length is 13 residues. CDR1 LGHNA and CDR2 YNFKEQ come from the germline V gene. V shed 0 bases and J shed 5 bases, with 7 bases lying between them. CDR3 coding DNA: TGTGCCAGCAGCCAAGATGTTGAGGAGACCCAGTACTTC. The encoded protein is CASSQDVEETQYF.

V usage is TRBV24-1 and J usage is TRBJ2-1; D is perhaps TRBD1 (6 bases). With 4 bases removed from V and 7 bases from J, the gap between germline ends came to 16 bases. The CDR3 contains 15 residues. Germline CDR1 KGHDR, CDR2 SFDVKD. CDR3 nucleotide sequence: TGTGCCACCAGTGAGGGATTTCTCGACAGGAATGAGCAGTTCTTC. It is translated as CATSEGFLDRNEQFF.

The chain uses TRBV27 and TRBJ2-7, with a tentative D call TRBD1 (5 bases). CDR3 length equals 13 residues. Germline V gene data show CDR1 as MNHEY and CDR2 as SMNVEV (reference sequence). V was cut by 5 bases and J by 5 bases, with 13 bases left in between. The CDR3 bases are TGTGCCAGCAGTCCCGCCCCAGGGCACGAGCAGTACTTC. Encoded protein: CASSPAPGHEQYF.

This sequence joins TRBV2 and TRBJ1-6, with unresolved D. Germline V lookup: CDR1 SNHLY, CDR2 FYNNEI. With 4 bases removed from V and 4 bases from J, the gap between germline ends came to 8 bases. The CDR3 is made up of 14 amino acids. The CDR3 region has the DNA TGTGCCAGCAGTGCTATGAATTATAATTCACCCCTCCACTTT. It yields the protein CASSAMNYNSPLHF.

This CDR3 reads CASSASTNEKLFF. CDR3 bases: TGTGCCAGTAGTGCGTCCACTAATGAAAAACTGTTTTTT. The rearrangement uses TRBV19 and TRBJ1-4, with D hard to call. V was shortened by 5 bases and J by 2 bases, with 6 bases between the two germline ends. This CDR3 region has 13 residues. Per germline, CDR1 LNHDA and CDR2 SQIVND (reference sequence).

The chain joins TRBV19 to TRBJ1-2; 7 bases match TRBD1. CDR1 and CDR2 (germline): LNHDA, SQIVND (reference sequence). CDR3 size: 15 residues. V trimming: 3 bases; J trimming: 4 bases; junction bases outside the gene matches: 8. The CDR3 loop is CASSMTPGQPYGYTF. In DNA form, the CDR3 reads TGTGCCAGTAGTATGACCCCGGGACAGCCCTATGGCTACACCTTC.

The chain joins TRBV9 to TRBJ2-5; 9 bases are shared with TRBD2. CDR3 size: 15 residues. CDR1 and CDR2 from the germline V gene are SGDLS and YYNGEE. With 0 bases clipped from V and 5 bases from J, the junction kept 5 bases outside the gene matches. The CDR3 DNA follows: TGTGCCAGCAGCGTAGTTGGCGGGGGGGCGGAGACCCAGTACTTC. Its translation is CASSVVGGGAETQYF. Full variable domain (missing parts from reference TRBV9 and TRBJ2-5): DSGVTQTPKHLITATGQRVTLRCSPRSGDLSVYWYQQSLDQGLQFLIQYYNGEERAKGNILERFSAQQFPDLHSELNLSSLELGDSALYFCASSVVGGGAETQYFGPGTRLLVL.

The V and J genes are TRBV3-1 (or the pseudogene TRBV3-2) and TRBJ1-2, with D maybe TRBD1 (6 bases). The germline CDR1 and CDR2 sequences are LGHDT and YNNKEL (reference sequence). Between the trimmed V and J ends, which lost 4 bases and 5 bases, there was a span of 20 bases. The CDR3 length is 16 residues. CDR3 nucleotide sequence: TGTGCCAGCAGCCCCAGCTGGACAGAAACAGGATATGGCTACACCTTC. Encoded protein: CASSPSWTETGYGYTF.

This clone was seen only once. The chain carries TRBV28 and TRBJ2-2; TRBD1 aligns across 8 bases. This CDR3 region has 14 residues. V was clipped by 4 bases and J by 6 bases; unmatched bases: 4. CDR1 and CDR2 (germline): MDHEN, SYDVKM. The CDR3 nucleotides are TGTGCCAGCAGTTCCTCGACAGGGGCCGGGGAGCTGTTTTTT. It is translated as CASSSSTGAGELFF.